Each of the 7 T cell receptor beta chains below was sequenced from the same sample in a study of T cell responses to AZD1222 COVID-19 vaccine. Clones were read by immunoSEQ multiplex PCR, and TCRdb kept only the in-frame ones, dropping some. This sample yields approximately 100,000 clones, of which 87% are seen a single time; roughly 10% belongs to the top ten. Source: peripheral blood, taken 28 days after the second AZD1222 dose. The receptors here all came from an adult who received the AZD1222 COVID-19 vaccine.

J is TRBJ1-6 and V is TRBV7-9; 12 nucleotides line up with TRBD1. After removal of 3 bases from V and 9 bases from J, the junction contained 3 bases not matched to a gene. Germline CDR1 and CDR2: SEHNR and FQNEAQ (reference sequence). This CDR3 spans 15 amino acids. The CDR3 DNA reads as TGTGCCAGCAGCTTGGGGACAGGGGGCACTTCACCCCTCCACTTT. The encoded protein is CASSLGTGGTSPLHF. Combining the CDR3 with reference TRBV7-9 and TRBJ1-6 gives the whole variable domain DTGVSQNPRHKITKRGQNVTFRCDPISEHNRLYWYRQTLGQGPEFLTYFQNEAQLEKSRLLSDRFSAERPKGSFSTLEIQRTEQGDSAMYLCASSLGTGGTSPLHFGNGTRLTVT.

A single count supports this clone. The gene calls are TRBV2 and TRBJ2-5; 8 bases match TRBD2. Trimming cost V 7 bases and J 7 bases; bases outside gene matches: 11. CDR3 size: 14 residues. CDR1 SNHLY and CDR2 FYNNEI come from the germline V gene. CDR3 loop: CASTTGLAGGTQYF. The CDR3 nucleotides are TGTGCCAGCACTACCGGGCTAGCGGGCGGGACCCAGTACTTC. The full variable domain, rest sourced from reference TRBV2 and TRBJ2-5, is EPEVTQTPSHQVTQMGQEVILRCVPISNHLYFYWYRQILGQKVEFLVSFYNNEISEKSEIFDDQFSVERPDGSNFTLKIRSTKLEDSAMYFCASTTGLAGGTQYFGPGTRLLVL.

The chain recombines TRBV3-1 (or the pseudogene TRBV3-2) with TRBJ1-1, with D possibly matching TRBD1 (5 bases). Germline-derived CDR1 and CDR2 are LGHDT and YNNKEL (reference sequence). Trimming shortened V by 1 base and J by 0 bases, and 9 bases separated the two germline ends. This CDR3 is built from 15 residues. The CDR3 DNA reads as TGTGCCAGCAGCCAAGGGGGCGGACTGAACACTGAAGCTTTCTTT. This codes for CASSQGGGLNTEAFF.

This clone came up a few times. The CDR3 bases are TGTGCCAGCAGTGTGACAGGTTTTACCATATCTCTCGGCTATGGCTACACCTTC. It translates to CASSVTGFTISLGYGYTF. V gene TRBV6-1 combines with J gene TRBJ1-2, with D perhaps TRBD1 (6 bases). In germline, CDR1 is MNHNS, CDR2 SASEGT. V was clipped by 4 bases and J by 4 bases, with 25 bases between them. This CDR3 has 18 amino acids.

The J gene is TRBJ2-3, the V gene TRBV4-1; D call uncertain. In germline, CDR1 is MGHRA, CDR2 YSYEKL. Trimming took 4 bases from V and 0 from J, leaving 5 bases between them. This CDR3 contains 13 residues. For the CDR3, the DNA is TGCGCCAGCAGCCTGCCTAGCACAGATACGCAGTATTTT. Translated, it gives CASSLPSTDTQYF.

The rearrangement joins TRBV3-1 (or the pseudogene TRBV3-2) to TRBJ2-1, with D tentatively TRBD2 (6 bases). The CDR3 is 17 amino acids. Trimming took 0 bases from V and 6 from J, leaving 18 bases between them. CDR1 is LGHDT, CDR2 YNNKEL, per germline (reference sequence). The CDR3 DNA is TGTGCCAGCAGCCAAGACCGGGCGGGGTGGTCCCCCAATGAGCAGTTCTTC. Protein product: CASSQDRAGWSPNEQFF.

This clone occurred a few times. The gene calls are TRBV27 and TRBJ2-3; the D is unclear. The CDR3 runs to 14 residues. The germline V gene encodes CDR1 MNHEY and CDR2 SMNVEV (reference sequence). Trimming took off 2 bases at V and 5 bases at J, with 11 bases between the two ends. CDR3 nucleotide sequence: TGTGCCAGCAGTTTAACGGTTTCGGGAGATACGCAGTATTTT. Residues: CASSLTVSGDTQYF.